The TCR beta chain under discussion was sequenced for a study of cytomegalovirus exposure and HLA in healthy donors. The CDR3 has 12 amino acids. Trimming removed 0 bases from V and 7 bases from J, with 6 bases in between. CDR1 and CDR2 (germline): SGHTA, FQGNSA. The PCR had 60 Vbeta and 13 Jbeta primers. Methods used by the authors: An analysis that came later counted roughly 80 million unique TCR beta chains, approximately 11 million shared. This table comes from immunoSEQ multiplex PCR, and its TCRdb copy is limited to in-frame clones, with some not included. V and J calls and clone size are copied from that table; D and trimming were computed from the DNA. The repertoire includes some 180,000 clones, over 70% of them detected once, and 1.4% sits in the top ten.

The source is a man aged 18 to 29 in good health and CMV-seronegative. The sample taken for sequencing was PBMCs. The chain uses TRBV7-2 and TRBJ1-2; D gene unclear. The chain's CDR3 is CASSLAIGGYTF. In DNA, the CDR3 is TGTGCCAGCAGCTTAGCGATCGGTGGCTACACCTTC. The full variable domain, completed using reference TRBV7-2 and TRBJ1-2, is GAGVSQSPSNKVTEKGKDVELRCDPISGHTALYWYRQSLGQGLEFLIYFQGNSAPDKSGLPSDRFSAERTGGSVSTLTIQRTQQEDSAVYLCASSLAIGGYTFGSGTRLTVV.